A selection of T cell receptor beta chains follows, all from one sample in a study of T cell repertoires in cytomegalovirus infection. These TCRs' antigens remain unknown. TCRdb reprocessed the reads via MiXCR and lists one record per CDR3 protein. The sample lists under 350,000 distinct CDR3 sequences, around 20% occurring once. This material consisted of cultured PBMCs, taken from culture after CMV antigen stimulation. The receptors here all came from a human donor in good health (CMV status not recorded). Some clones in this sample may be carry-over from other donors' samples. Each CDR3 is given with its conserved first and last residue. A D gene is named only where the DNA matches it firmly. Rows give clone size only sometimes, using once, few, many, or a class for an expanded clone.

j_call clone_size d_call v_call cdr3_aa cdr3_nt
TRBJ2-3 - TRBD2 TRBV7-9 CASSLVAGTSGEGADTQYF TGTGCCAGCAGCTTAGTGGCCGGGACTAGCGGAGAGGGGGCAGATACGCAGTATTTT
TRBJ1-5 - - TRBV4-2 CASSQDGTRTQPQHF TGTGCCAGCAGCCAAGATGGGACCAGAACGCAGCCCCAGCATTTT
TRBJ1-2 many TRBD1 TRBV12-3/TRBV12-4 CASSLGQGNGYTF TGTGCCAGCAGTCTCGGACAGGGGAATGGCTACACCTTC
TRBJ2-3 - - TRBV20-1 CSARELVDTDTQYF TGCAGTGCTAGAGAGCTTGTGGACACAGATACGCAGTATTTT
TRBJ2-7 few - TRBV7-9 CASSLGSHLVASSYEQYF TGTGCCAGCAGCTTAGGTTCGCATCTAGTGGCCAGCTCCTACGAGCAGTACTTC
TRBJ2-7 - TRBD2 TRBV2 CASSSRTSGRRPYEQYF TGTGCCAGCAGTTCTCGGACTAGCGGCCGCCGCCCCTACGAGCAGTACTTC
TRBJ2-7 few - TRBV7-3 CASSLQGGLYEQYF TGTGCCAGCAGCTTACAAGGGGGGCTCTACGAGCAGTACTTC
TRBJ2-5 - TRBD2 TRBV20-1 CSARGQAGGLETQYF TGCAGTGCTAGAGGGCAGGCGGGAGGGTTGGAGACCCAGTACTTC
TRBJ1-2 many - TRBV7-2 CASSPDKNYGYTF TGTGCCAGCAGCCCCGACAAGAACTATGGCTACACCTTC
TRBJ2-6 - - TRBV4-1 CASTSSDQGSSGANVLTF TGCGCCAGCACCTCGTCGGACCAGGGAAGCTCTGGGGCCAACGTCCTGACTTTC
TRBJ2-1 - TRBD2 TRBV5-1 CASSLRGTSGTSYNEQFF TGCGCCAGCAGCTTGAGGGGGACTAGCGGGACATCCTACAATGAGCAGTTCTTC
TRBJ2-1 many TRBD1 TRBV7-2 CASSLAWVGQGYNEQFF TGTGCCAGCAGCTTAGCGTGGGTGGGACAGGGTTACAATGAGCAGTTCTTC
TRBJ1-6 - TRBD1 TRBV28 CASSFWTGGSSYNSPLHF TGTGCCAGCAGTTTTTGGACAGGGGGTAGCTCCTATAATTCACCCCTCCACTTT
TRBJ2-4 few TRBD1 TRBV18 CASSPPGQVENIQYF TGTGCCAGCTCACCACCCGGACAGGTGGAAAACATTCAGTACTTC
TRBJ1-6 - - TRBV5-1 CASSFNAGTDSPLHF TGCGCCAGCAGCTTTAACGCAGGGACGGATTCACCCCTCCACTTT
TRBJ2-3 few TRBD1 TRBV6-1 CASSQSGQGKITDTQYF TGTGCCAGCAGTCAGTCCGGACAGGGGAAGATTACAGATACGCAGTATTTT
TRBJ2-2 - - TRBV2 CAALRSEAGELFF TGTGCAGCCTTACGTTCGGAGGCCGGGGAGCTGTTTTTT
TRBJ1-5 few - TRBV30 CAWGDRASSNQPQHF TGTGCCTGGGGTGACAGAGCCTCTAGCAATCAGCCCCAGCATTTT
TRBJ2-3 few - TRBV11-3 CASSSLGREDTQYF TGTGCCAGCAGCTCCTTGGGGAGAGAAGATACGCAGTATTTT
TRBJ2-7 - - TRBV5-1 CASSLGTAVIHEQYF TGCGCCAGCAGCTTGGGGACCGCGGTGATCCACGAGCAGTACTTC
TRBJ2-1 few - TRBV7-2 CASSPSRGRKYNEQFF TGTGCCAGCAGCCCCAGTCGAGGGAGGAAGTACAATGAGCAGTTCTTC
TRBJ2-5 - - TRBV5-8 CASSLGKQYPGNLAQYF TGTGCCAGCAGCTTGGGAAAGCAATACCCGGGGAATTTGGCCCAGTACTTC
TRBJ2-5 many TRBD2 TRBV12-3/TRBV12-4 CASSSGLAGRGETQYF TGTGCCAGCAGTTCCGGTTTAGCGGGAAGGGGAGAGACCCAGTACTTC
TRBJ2-1 - TRBD2 TRBV7-6 CASTPIGSGSFNEQFF TGTGCCAGCACCCCCATCGGGAGCGGGAGTTTTAATGAGCAGTTCTTC
TRBJ1-5 many - TRBV7-9 CASSPGDQPQHF TGTGCCAGCAGCCCAGGGGATCAGCCCCAGCATTTT
TRBJ2-7 few TRBD1 TRBV28 CASSWGQGSEQYF TGTGCCAGCAGTTGGGGACAGGGAAGCGAGCAGTACTTC
TRBJ2-2 medium-sized - TRBV24-1 CATSDPGIGELFF TGTGCCACCAGTGATCCTGGTATCGGGGAGCTGTTTTTT
TRBJ2-2 - TRBD1 TRBV10-1 CASSTGQLTGELFF TGCGCCAGCAGTACGGGACAGCTAACCGGGGAGCTGTTTTTT
TRBJ2-5 many - TRBV7-2 CANTRASTGTQYF TGTGCCAACACGCGAGCCTCCACCGGGACCCAGTACTTC
TRBJ2-1 few - TRBV20-1 CSARAPVEQFF TGCAGTGCTAGAGCCCCAGTAGAGCAGTTCTTC
TRBJ1-1 many - TRBV12-3/TRBV12-4 CASSFSRGGDTEAFF TGTGCCAGCAGTTTCAGTCGCGGGGGGGACACTGAAGCTTTCTTT
TRBJ2-3 once - TRBV27 CASSLSRASDTQYF TGTGCCAGCAGTTTATCGAGGGCATCAGATACGCAGTATTTT
TRBJ1-4 many - TRBV7-2 CASSLTANEKLFF TGTGCCAGCAGCTTAACAGCTAATGAAAAACTGTTTTTT
TRBJ1-3 - - TRBV4-1 CASSQDPGNTIYF TGCGCCAGCAGCCAGGATCCTGGAAACACCATATATTTT
TRBJ2-1 - - TRBV28 CASSPLGEQFF TGTGCCAGCAGCCCCCTAGGTGAGCAGTTCTTC
TRBJ1-3 - - TRBV4-1 CASSQEGRFSGNTIYF TGCGCCAGCAGCCAAGAGGGCCGATTCTCTGGAAACACCATATATTTT
TRBJ1-5 - - TRBV28 CASSLVTSNQPQHF TGTGCCAGCAGTTTAGTGACGAGCAATCAGCCCCAGCATTTT
TRBJ2-5 - TRBD2 TRBV5-1 CASSSGLAGPGTQYF TGCGCCAGCAGCTCAGGACTAGCGGGCCCCGGGACCCAGTACTTC
TRBJ2-6 - - TRBV27 CASSLSSHSGANVLTF TGTGCCAGCAGTTTATCGTCTCACTCTGGGGCCAACGTCCTGACTTTC
TRBJ1-2 - - TRBV20-1 CSAPDHYGYTF TGCAGTGCTCCAGACCACTATGGCTACACCTTC